What follows are 28 T cell receptor beta chains derived from one specimen sequenced in a study of technical replicates of blood from a handful of donors. Assay: immunoSEQ multiplex PCR; the TCRdb copy retains only in-frame clones and omits some. The sample has tens of thousands of clones; around 88% are singletons. The material sequenced was PBMCs. Every receptor here comes from a human donor in good health. Some clones in this sample may be carry-over from other donors' samples.

The rearrangement links TRBV7-3 to TRBJ2-2; a weak D match, TRBD1 (6 bases). V lost 0 bases and J lost 7, with 15 bases in between. The CDR3 covers 16 residues. From germline, CDR1 is SGHTA and CDR2 FQGTGA. The CDR3 nucleotides are TGTGCCAGCAGCTTAACAGGACAGAGGGCGGGCGGGGAGCTGTTTTTT. Encoded protein: CASSLTGQRAGGELFF. Full variable domain (rest looked up from reference TRBV7-3 and TRBJ2-2): GAGVSQTPSNKVTEKGKYVELRCDPISGHTALYWYRQSLGQGPEFLIYFQGTGAADDSGLPNDRFFAVRPEGSVSTLKIQRTERGDSAVYLCASSLTGQRAGGELFFGEGSRLTVL.

This clone was picked up one time. This chain joins TRBV2 and TRBJ1-6; TRBD1 matches at 7 bases. V lost 8 bases, J lost 7 bases, and 8 bases stayed unmatched. This CDR3 comprises 14 residues. Germline CDR1 SNHLY, CDR2 FYNNEI. The CDR3 sequence is CASGGTVKNSPLHF. DNA for the CDR3: TGTGCCAGCGGGGGGACAGTTAAGAATTCACCCCTCCACTTT. Filled out from reference TRBV2 and TRBJ1-6, the complete variable domain reads EPEVTQTPSHQVTQMGQEVILRCVPISNHLYFYWYRQILGQKVEFLVSFYNNEISEKSEIFDDQFSVERPDGSNFTLKIRSTKLEDSAMYFCASGGTVKNSPLHFGNGTRLTVT.

The chain joins TRBV30 to TRBJ2-6; D is unresolved. Looked up from germline, CDR1 is GTSNPN and CDR2 is SVGIG (reference sequence). Trimming left V 3 bases short and J 0 bases short, with 15 bases between. The CDR3 is 17 residues long. CDR3 bases: TGTGCCTGGAGGAGATTTGCCGCTAGCTCTGGGGCCAACGTCCTGACTTTC. It specifies CAWRRFAASSGANVLTF.

The chain's CDR3 is CASSYSGRALGEQYF. In DNA form, the CDR3 reads TGTGCCAGCTCGTATAGCGGGAGGGCCTTGGGGGAGCAGTACTTC. The V call is TRBV18, the J call TRBJ2-7, with 11 nucleotides matching TRBD2. Trimming cost V 6 bases and J 7 bases; bases outside gene matches: 11. The CDR3 totals 15 residues. The germline V gene has CDR1 KGHSH and CDR2 LQKENI.

This clone was recorded only once. V is TRBV27 and J is TRBJ2-1; 10 nucleotides line up with TRBD2. Looked up from germline, CDR1 is MNHEY and CDR2 is SMNVEV (reference sequence). V lost 2 bases and J lost 6; bases outside the gene matches: 16. This CDR3 is built from 19 residues. The CDR3 DNA sequence: TGTGCCAGCAGTTTAACCAGGACCGTAACGGCTAGCGGGAGCAATGAGCAGTTCTTC. This sequence encodes CASSLTRTVTASGSNEQFF.

This clone was detected once. The rearrangement uses TRBV9 and TRBJ2-1; the match to TRBD2 covers 7 bases. The CDR3 loop spans 15 amino acids. The ends lost 0 bases at V and 6 bases at J; junction bases unmatched: 6. The germline V gene has CDR1 SGDLS and CDR2 YYNGEE. DNA of the CDR3: TGTGCCAGCAGCGTAGAGAGCGGGATGGGCAATGAGCAGTTCTTC. Its protein product is CASSVESGMGNEQFF.

The chain uses TRBV9 and TRBJ1-1; D remains ambiguous. V gave up 0 bases and J gave up 4 bases, with 7 bases separating them. CDR1 SGDLS and CDR2 YYNGEE come from the germline V gene. The CDR3 runs to 13 residues. The CDR3 DNA is TGTGCCAGCAGCGTAGCTCCAGGCACTGAAGCTTTCTTT. This encodes CASSVAPGTEAFF.

This sequence joins TRBV19 and TRBJ1-2; 7 bases line up with TRBD1. From germline, CDR1 is LNHDA and CDR2 SQIVND (reference sequence). The CDR3 sequence is 17 residues long. The V and J ends lost 7 bases and 0 bases, in that order; junction bases with no gene match: 14. The CDR3 sequence: CASTTIGGGGPNYGYTF. The CDR3 DNA follows: TGTGCCAGTACCACAATAGGAGGGGGCGGACCTAACTATGGCTACACCTTC.

This sequence joins TRBV23-1 and TRBJ1-2; tentatively, D is TRBD1 (5 bases). TRBV23-1 is filed as an ORF, its function uncertain. The CDR3 spans 14 residues. Trimming left V 7 bases short and J 7 bases short, with 19 bases between. CDR3 protein: CASTGTIFRPGYTF. The CDR3 DNA reads TGCGCCAGCACCGGGACTATCTTTCGCCCTGGCTACACCTTC.

The CDR3 nucleotides are TGTGCCAGCAGCTCCCGACTAGTCGCCGGGGAGCTGTTTTTT. Translation gives CASSSRLVAGELFF. The chain recombines TRBV7-2 with TRBJ2-2; maybe TRBD2 (6 bases). CDR1 SGHTA and CDR2 FQGNSA come from the germline V gene. Trimming removed 4 bases at V and 6 bases at J, with 12 bases between. This CDR3 comprises 14 residues.

This chain joins TRBV5-6 and TRBJ2-3; perhaps TRBD2 as D (6 bases). The CDR3 runs to 17 residues. The germline V gene encodes CDR1 SGHDT and CDR2 YYEEEE. Trimming shortened V by 4 bases and J by 3 bases, and 21 bases separated the two germline ends. The CDR3 bases are TGTGCCAGCAGCCCGCCATGGCCGGGGGAGGTAACAGATACGCAGTATTTT. Encoded protein: CASSPPWPGEVTDTQYF.

This chain joins TRBV29-1 and TRBJ2-1; D is possibly TRBD1 (6 bases). CDR1 is SQVTM, CDR2 ANQGSEA, per germline. The CDR3 sequence is 12 residues long. The CDR3 DNA is TGCAGTGGGGGCCCGGGGAGTGGTGAGCAGTTCTTC. This encodes CSGGPGSGEQFF.

The chain couples TRBV6-6 to TRBJ1-4; 7 bases are shared with TRBD1. With 4 bases clipped from V and 7 bases from J, the junction kept 6 bases outside the gene matches. This CDR3 spans 14 amino acids. The germline gives CDR1 MNHNY, CDR2 SVGAGI (reference sequence). The CDR3 nucleotides are TGTGCCAGCAGTTCAAGGACAGGTTCTGAAAAACTGTTTTTT. The encoded protein is CASSSRTGSEKLFF.

The V gene is TRBV13, the J gene TRBJ2-5; no definite D call. Germline loops: CDR1 PRHDT, CDR2 FYEKMQ (reference sequence). The CDR3 extends over 13 amino acids. The V end lost 2 bases, the J end lost 4 bases, and 8 bases lay between the germline ends. In nucleotides, the CDR3 is TGTGCCAGCAGCTTAACCACAAGAGAGACCCAGTACTTC. Translated: CASSLTTRETQYF.

This clone occurred a few times. V and J are TRBV12-5 and TRBJ1-2; 8 bases map to TRBD1. J gave up 4 bases and V 5 bases, and 18 bases lay outside the gene matches. The CDR3 extends over 18 amino acids. Looked up from germline, CDR1 is LGHNT and CDR2 is FRNRAP. The CDR3 loop is CASGPYSRQGLKTYGYTF. The DNA of the CDR3 is TGTGCTAGTGGTCCTTACTCCCGACAGGGGTTGAAGACCTATGGCTACACCTTC. Combining the CDR3 with reference TRBV12-5 and TRBJ1-2 gives the whole variable domain DARVTQTPRHKVTEMGQEVTMRCQPILGHNTVFWYRQTMMQGLELLAYFRNRAPLDDSGMPKDRFSAEMPDATLATLKIQPSEPRDSAVYFCASGPYSRQGLKTYGYTFGSGTRLTVV.

This sequence joins TRBV5-5 and TRBJ1-2; 11 positions match TRBD1. This CDR3 has 16 amino acids. The germline gives CDR1 SGHKS, CDR2 YYEKEE (reference sequence). V dropped 0 bases and J dropped 8; count of bases not matched to a gene: 9. This chain's CDR3 is CASSLAVGQGVFGYTF. CDR3 nucleotide sequence: TGTGCCAGCAGCTTGGCCGTGGGACAGGGGGTTTTCGGCTACACCTTC.

The chain uses TRBV15 and TRBJ2-2, with TRBD1 as a possible D gene (5 bases). Germline V gene lookup returns CDR1 LNHNV and CDR2 YYDKDF (reference sequence). The V and J ends lost 0 bases and 1 base respectively, with 6 bases between them. This CDR3 has 15 amino acids. In DNA form, the CDR3 reads TGTGCCACCAGCAGAGAAGACAGGAACACCGGGGAGCTGTTTTTT. Its protein is CATSREDRNTGELFF. Using reference TRBV15 and TRBJ2-2 for the parts outside the CDR3, the full variable domain is DAMVIQNPRYQVTQFGKPVTLSCSQTLNHNVMYWYQQKSSQAPKLLFHYYDKDFNNEADTPDNFQSRRPNTSFCFLDIRSPGLGDTAMYLCATSREDRNTGELFFGEGSRLTVL.

The chain joins TRBV4-3 to TRBJ2-1; 14 positions agree with TRBD2. CDR1 is LGHNA and CDR2 is YSLEER in the germline V gene. Trimming took 5 bases from V and 7 from J; bases not matched to a gene: 4. The CDR3 spans 15 residues. The CDR3 DNA follows: TGCGCCAGCAGCTACGGGACTAGCGGGAGAAATGAGCAGTTCTTC. Translated: CASSYGTSGRNEQFF.

The chain links TRBV18 to TRBJ2-1, with D tentatively TRBD1 (6 bases). V was pared by 3 bases and J by 7 bases, with 16 bases between. There are 15 residues in the CDR3. CDR1 KGHSH and CDR2 LQKENI come from the germline V gene. The CDR3 region has the DNA TGTGCCAGCTCACCCCAGGAAGGGGGTTTAAATGAGCAGTTCTTC. Translating it yields CASSPQEGGLNEQFF.

The gene calls are TRBV5-4 and TRBJ2-2; 7 bases fit TRBD1. Losses at the gene ends were 7 bases for V and 1 base for J; bases not matched to a gene: 1. Looked up from germline, CDR1 is SGHNT and CDR2 is YYREEE (reference sequence). The CDR3 consists of 13 residues. CDR3 DNA sequence: TGTGCCAGCCGGACAGGGAACACCGGGGAGCTGTTTTTT. Translated: CASRTGNTGELFF.

The rearrangement links TRBV7-2 to TRBJ2-5; D might be TRBD1 (5 bases). V was cut by 2 bases and J by 2 bases, with 9 bases left in between. Germline-derived CDR1 and CDR2 are SGHTA and FQGNSA. There are 14 residues in the CDR3. The CDR3 DNA sequence: TGTGCCAGCAGCTTAATGACAGCGCAAGAGACCCAGTACTTC. Translated: CASSLMTAQETQYF.

The genes are TRBV6-6 and TRBJ2-3; TRBD2 matches 10 bases. The germline CDR1 and CDR2 sequences are MNHNY and SVGAGI (reference sequence). The CDR3 loop spans 14 amino acids. V shed 5 bases and J 4 bases; nucleotides not matched to a gene: 3. The CDR3 nucleotides are TGTGCCAGCAGTCTAGCGGGGGCCCCAGATACGCAGTATTTT. It yields the protein CASSLAGAPDTQYF.

This chain connects TRBV2 to TRBJ2-1, with 8 bases fitting TRBD1. J gave up 2 bases and V 4 bases, and 1 base lay outside the gene matches. Germline CDR1 SNHLY, CDR2 FYNNEI. The CDR3 runs 14 residues. The DNA of the CDR3 is TGTGCCAGCAGTGTACAGGGGGCCTACAATGAGCAGTTCTTC. Its protein is CASSVQGAYNEQFF.

The chain links TRBV6-5 to TRBJ2-7, with D possibly TRBD2 on 7 matching bases. The germline V gene has CDR1 MNHEY and CDR2 SVGAGI. V dropped 2 bases and J dropped 0 bases, with 11 bases sitting between them. There are 15 residues in the CDR3. This chain's CDR3 is CASSYGRGTSYEQYF. The CDR3 DNA follows: TGTGCCAGCAGTTACGGGAGGGGGACCTCCTACGAGCAGTACTTC.

The chain carries TRBV6-4 and TRBJ1-2; a possible D gene is TRBD1 (5 bases). Germline V lookup: CDR1 MRHNA, CDR2 SNTAGT. The CDR3 extends over 16 amino acids. V lost 2 bases to trimming and J lost 4 bases, with 17 bases between them. The DNA for the CDR3 is TGTGCCAGCAGTGACAGTTGGACACAGTACTTCTATGGCTACACCTTC. Its protein is CASSDSWTQYFYGYTF.

This clone was detected once. V usage is TRBV4-2 and J usage is TRBJ2-1; D may be TRBD2 (5 bases). The CDR3 consists of 13 residues. Per germline, CDR1 LGHNA and CDR2 YNFKEQ. V gave up 2 bases and J gave up 9 bases, with 11 bases separating them. CDR3 region: CASSQRGSGEQFF. The CDR3 DNA reads TGTGCCAGCAGCCAACGGGGTAGTGGTGAGCAGTTCTTC.

This clone has a single count. CDR3 amino acids: CASSRGGANTDTQYF. The CDR3 coding sequence is TGTGCCAGCAGCCGGGGGGGGGCGAACACAGATACGCAGTATTTT. The V call is TRBV11-3, the J call TRBJ2-3; 8 bases line up with TRBD2. The V gene's germline CDR1 is SGHNT and CDR2 YENEEA. Losses at the gene ends were 5 bases for V and 2 bases for J; bases not matched to a gene: 6. The CDR3 spans 15 residues. Filled out from reference TRBV11-3 and TRBJ2-3, the complete variable domain reads EAGVVQSPRYKIIEKKQPVAFWCNPISGHNTLYWYLQNLGQGPELLIRYENEEAVDDSQLPKDRFSAERLKGVDSTLKIQPAELGDSAVYLCASSRGGANTDTQYFGPGTRLTVL.

J is TRBJ2-7 and V is TRBV4-1; the match to TRBD2 covers 8 bases. Germline V gives CDR1 MGHRA, CDR2 YSYEKL. The CDR3 is 13 amino acids. V trimming: 4 bases; J trimming: 7 bases; junction bases outside the gene matches: 6. The CDR3 DNA reads TGCGCCAGCAGCCCTACTAGCGGAGGAGAGCAGTACTTC. This sequence encodes CASSPTSGGEQYF.